These T cell receptor beta chains were read from a single sample in a study of CD8 T cells in ankylosing spondylitis. TCRdb reanalysed the 5' RACE reads using MiXCR and keeps one entry per CDR3 protein. Seen here are a few hundred thousand distinct CDR3 sequences, under 12% observed once, and the top ten hold about a fifth. The sample was blood, either unsorted or a sorted T cell fraction (not recorded which). The receptors shown here come from a male donor with ankylosing spondylitis or in good health (not recorded which). Both conserved end residues are part of each CDR3. D genes are given only for firm matches. Size is stated for part of the rows, as once, few or many counts, or as a class when the clone is expanded.

v_call	j_call	clone_size	d_call	cdr3_aa	cdr3_nt
TRBV28	TRBJ2-7	few	TRBD1	CASRLQGAGAYEQYF	TGTGCCAGCAGGTTACAGGGGGCCGGTGCCTACGAGCAGTACTTC
TRBV7-2	TRBJ1-1	-	-	CASSHGPGSEAFF	TGTGCCAGCAGTCACGGGCCAGGTTCTGAAGCTTTCTTT
TRBV4-2	TRBJ1-2	many	-	CASSQDQDRPYYTF	TGTGCCAGCAGCCAAGATCAGGACAGACCCTACTACACCTTC
TRBV20-1	TRBJ2-5	few	TRBD2	CSALSGGLGGETQYF	TGCAGTGCTCTTAGCGGGGGGCTCGGGGGAGAGACCCAGTACTTC
TRBV6-5	TRBJ1-5	many	TRBD1	CASSYSSGQGLRVHF	TGTGCCAGCAGTTACTCTTCAGGACAGGGCCTTAGGGTGCATTTT
TRBV12-3/TRBV12-4	TRBJ2-4	many	TRBD2	CASSSHMGGENIQYF	TGTGCCAGCAGTAGCCACATGGGGGGGGAAAACATTCAGTACTTC
TRBV13	TRBJ2-5	-	-	CASSPRGGLSQETQYF	TGTGCCAGCAGCCCAAGGGGGGGGCTTAGCCAAGAGACCCAGTACTTC
TRBV28	TRBJ2-7	-	TRBD2	CATLAGLGEQYF	TGTGCCACATTAGCGGGGCTTGGAGAGCAGTACTTC
TRBV7-3	TRBJ2-1	many	-	CASSSNWGEQFF	TGTGCCAGCAGCTCTAACTGGGGTGAGCAGTTCTTC
TRBV12-3/TRBV12-4	TRBJ2-2	-	TRBD2	CASSLTSSTSGGRNTGELFF	TGTGCCAGCAGTCTAACCAGTTCGACTAGCGGGGGAAGGAACACCGGGGAGCTGTTTTTT
TRBV12-3/TRBV12-4	TRBJ1-1	many	TRBD1	CASSLQGMNTEAFF	TGTGCCAGCAGTCTACAGGGGATGAACACTGAAGCTTTCTTT
TRBV7-8	TRBJ2-1	-	-	CASGSTGSSYNEQFF	TGTGCCAGCGGCTCAACGGGGAGCTCCTACAATGAGCAGTTCTTC
TRBV7-9	TRBJ2-1	many	-	CASSPAGTYNEQFF	TGTGCCAGCAGCCCGGCAGGGACTTACAATGAGCAGTTCTTC
TRBV7-2	TRBJ1-5	many	TRBD1	CASSPGQVANSNQPQHF	TGTGCCAGCAGCCCGGGACAGGTCGCGAATAGCAATCAGCCCCAGCATTTT
TRBV12-3/TRBV12-4	TRBJ2-3	-	-	CASSLGGSIDTQYF	TGTGCCAGCAGTTTAGGGGGGTCTATAGATACGCAGTATTTT
TRBV7-3	TRBJ2-3	few	-	CASSRGGRQDTQYF	TGTGCCAGCAGCCGTGGGGGACGACAAGATACGCAGTATTTT
TRBV7-2	TRBJ1-1	-	-	CASSLSRFLTMNTEAFF	TGTGCCAGCAGCCTAAGTAGATTTCTAACGATGAACACTGAAGCTTTCTTT
TRBV6-1	TRBJ1-2	-	TRBD1	CASTTNGQGLDYGYTF	TGTGCCAGCACCACCAATGGACAGGGGTTGGACTATGGCTACACCTTC
TRBV18	TRBJ2-5	-	-	CASSPEGKQETQYF	TGTGCCAGCTCACCAGAAGGGAAACAAGAGACCCAGTACTTC
TRBV7-9	TRBJ1-6	many	TRBD1	CASRAGGQDSPLHF	TGTGCCAGCAGGGCAGGGGGCCAAGATTCACCCCTCCACTTT
TRBV15	TRBJ2-7	-	TRBD1	CATSRGTGLQWVQYF	TGTGCCACCAGCAGAGGGACAGGGCTTCAGTGGGTGCAGTACTTC
TRBV7-2	TRBJ2-3	many	TRBD2	CAKTSGATDTQYF	TGTGCCAAGACTAGCGGGGCCACAGATACGCAGTATTTT
TRBV5-1	TRBJ2-7	many	TRBD2	CASSFSGAGRSYEQYF	TGCGCCAGCAGCTTCAGCGGGGCAGGGAGGTCCTACGAGCAGTACTTC
TRBV20-1	TRBJ2-5	-	TRBD1	CSATGTGQETQYF	TGCAGTGCTACCGGGACAGGACAAGAGACCCAGTACTTC
TRBV12-3/TRBV12-4	TRBJ1-5	many	TRBD1	CASSSGTGPNQPQHF	TGTGCCAGCAGTTCCGGGACAGGGCCCAATCAGCCCCAGCATTTT
TRBV24-1	TRBJ2-1	many	-	CATSGMLSGADEQFF	TGTGCCACCAGTGGGATGCTTTCGGGGGCGGATGAGCAGTTCTTC
TRBV20-1	TRBJ2-7	many	TRBD2	CSATLSGGAGEQYF	TGCAGTGCTACCCTTAGCGGGGGGGCAGGCGAGCAGTACTTC
TRBV9	TRBJ2-3	few	TRBD1	CASSVRDRDTDTQYF	TGTGCCAGCAGCGTCCGGGACAGGGACACAGATACGCAGTATTTT
TRBV20-1	TRBJ2-1	-	-	CSARGRTDIYNEQFF	TGCAGTGCTCGCGGACGGACAGACATCTACAATGAGCAGTTCTTC
TRBV4-2	TRBJ2-1	-	TRBD2	CASSQGHSGGYNEQFF	TGTGCCAGCAGCCAAGGGCATAGCGGGGGGTACAATGAGCAGTTCTTC
TRBV9	TRBJ2-3	-	-	CASSVDPDTQYF	TGTGCCAGCAGCGTAGATCCAGATACGCAGTATTTT
TRBV6-5	TRBJ2-1	few	-	CASSYSASSYNEQFF	TGTGCCAGCAGTTACTCGGCAAGCTCCTACAATGAGCAGTTCTTC
TRBV7-2	TRBJ2-2	few	-	CASSHSGGGTGELFF	TGTGCCAGCAGCCACTCCGGGGGCGGCACCGGGGAGCTGTTTTTT
TRBV5-1	TRBJ1-3	few	TRBD1	CASSLEGTGGNTIYF	TGCGCCAGCAGCTTGGAAGGGACAGGAGGAAACACCATATATTTT
TRBV7-2	TRBJ2-3	-	TRBD2	CAGWTSVSTDTQYF	TGTGCCGGTTGGACTAGCGTTAGCACAGATACGCAGTATTTT
TRBV20-1	TRBJ1-2	-	-	CSASPPSPPF	TGCAGTGCTAGTCCCCCCAGTCCCCCTTTC
TRBV3-1	TRBJ2-7	-	-	CASSQGQGMGEQYF	TGTGCCAGCAGCCAAGGGCAGGGGATGGGCGAGCAGTACTTC
TRBV20-1	TRBJ2-1	many	TRBD2	CSARDHRLTGGNNEQFF	TGCAGTGCTAGAGATCACCGACTAACCGGGGGGAACAATGAGCAGTTCTTC
TRBV20-1	TRBJ2-7	many	-	CSARDPQATYEQYF	TGCAGTGCTAGAGATCCGCAGGCCACCTACGAGCAGTACTTC
TRBV28	TRBJ1-5	many	-	CASGGGGGNQPQHF	TGTGCCAGCGGAGGGGGAGGGGGCAATCAGCCCCAGCATTTT
TRBV14	TRBJ2-5	-	-	CASSYLGEQETQYF	TGTGCCAGCAGCTACCTCGGGGAACAAGAGACCCAGTACTTC
TRBV12-3/TRBV12-4	TRBJ2-3	few	TRBD2	CASSSSYGGSTDTQYF	TGTGCCAGCAGTTCTTCTTACGGGGGGAGCACAGATACGCAGTATTTT
TRBV7-9	TRBJ1-1	-	TRBD1	CASSVDRGRAEAFF	TGTGCCAGCAGCGTAGACAGGGGAAGGGCGGAAGCTTTCTTT
TRBV12-3/TRBV12-4	TRBJ1-1	-	TRBD1	CASSFAGGTEAFF	TGTGCCAGCAGTTTCGCAGGGGGCACTGAAGCTTTCTTT
TRBV5-5	TRBJ2-2	many	-	CASSGRATTGGTGELFF	TGTGCCAGCAGCGGGCGGGCGACAACTGGAGGCACCGGGGAGCTGTTTTTT
TRBV5-5	TRBJ2-2	few	-	CASSLLAGLAGELFF	TGTGCCAGCAGCTTGCTTGCCGGCCTGGCCGGGGAGCTGTTTTTT
TRBV20-1	TRBJ2-1	many	TRBD2	CSARGGSGGTYNEQFF	TGCAGTGCTAGAGGCGGTAGCGGGGGAACCTACAATGAGCAGTTCTTC